This record looks at one TCR beta chain sequence and its context. What it binds is not known. In germline, CDR1 is SGHVS, CDR2 FNYEAQ. J was trimmed by 10 bases and V by 2 bases; bases with no gene match: 6. The CDR3 contains 16 residues. This entry comes from a study of cytomegalovirus exposure and HLA in healthy donors. The study's findings and limits: Under in vitro conditions, a few CMV-associated chains were confirmed as specific for CMV antigens. The authors later found most CMV-associated TCR beta chains appeared HLA-restricted.

Participants comprised healthy donors of bone marrow. The PCR used 60 Vbeta and 13 Jbeta primers. This table comes from immunoSEQ multiplex PCR, and its TCRdb copy is limited to in-frame clones, with some not included. This sample's clone table lists tens of thousands of clones. This clonotype originated in a female donor in good health and CMV-seronegative. The rearrangement joins TRBV7-6 to TRBJ2-1; 15 bases agree with TRBD2. The sample taken for sequencing was PBMCs. CDR3 DNA sequence: TGTGCCAGCAGCTTATATGGACTAGCGGGAGGGTTGGAGCAGTTCTTC. It encodes CASSLYGLAGGLEQFF. Full variable domain (remainder filled in from reference TRBV7-6 and TRBJ2-1): GAGVSQSPRYKVTKRGQDVALRCDPISGHVSLYWYRQALGQGPEFLTYFNYEAQQDKSGLPNDRFSAERPEGSISTLTIQRTEQRDSAMYRCASSLYGLAGGLEQFFGPGTRLTVL.